The present TCR beta chain was sequenced within a study of vaccination and CD4 T cells after COVID-19. Study at large: Post-COVID samples had a sampling time that fell a median around 100 days after diagnosis (range 35 to 161). For post-vaccine samples, collection took place a median about 72 days after dose two, ranging from 14 to 241. Stimulation used overlapping spike peptides from SARS-CoV-2, HCoV-NL63, HCoV-OC43 and HCoV-229E. Overall study results and limits: Investigators enrolled relatively few convalescent patients and included no early post-infection timepoints.

With the Oncomine TCR Beta short-read assay, DNA from cultured CD4+ T cells was sequenced. MiXCR, applied by TCRdb to the PCR reads, yields one record per CDR3 protein. The data contain about 4,200 distinct CDR3 sequences, roughly 34% of them seen just once; the ten biggest clones take up less than 30%. This clonotype was observed a handful of times. Its antigen is unidentified. Sample treatment: approximately nine-day PBMC culture with coronavirus spike peptide pools or control peptides (ViraFEST assay). Those CD4+ T cells from the unexposed donor predate the COVID-19 pandemic (2011-2018). Trimming shortened V by 3 bases and J by 2 bases, and 7 bases separated the two germline ends. The CDR3 has 12 residues. Germline CDR1 DFQATT, CDR2 SNEGSKA (reference sequence).

This receptor was obtained from a human donor in good health. The genes are TRBV20-1 and TRBJ1-2, with D unclear. Sequenced input: CD4+ T cells from blood, cultured in vitro. CDR3 sequence: CSARPDNYGYTF. The CDR3 DNA is TGCAGTGCTAGGCCTGACAACTATGGCTACACCTTC.